Listed here are 5 T cell receptor beta chains from one sample, sequenced in a study of blood T cell repertoires in COVID-19. Assay used: immunoSEQ multiplex PCR; TCRdb lists only in-frame clones, some missing. Of 350,000 to 400,000 clones in the sample, more than 75% are singletons; the top ten hold 1.5% to 2%. Material for sequencing was PBMCs or T cells enriched from blood (not recorded which). All receptors derive from a man aged 35 to 55 in a cohort exposed to, infected with or recovered from COVID-19 (not recorded which).

The chain employs TRBV19 and TRBJ2-1; 7 bases map to TRBD2. The CDR3 consists of 16 residues. V dropped 3 bases and J dropped 7; count of bases not matched to a gene: 12. Germline V gene lookup returns CDR1 LNHDA and CDR2 SQIVND (reference sequence). For the CDR3, the DNA is TGTGCCAGTAGTATCGGGGCTAGCGGCCTAAGAAATGAGCAGTTCTTC. This encodes CASSIGASGLRNEQFF.

The rearrangement uses TRBV7-8 and TRBJ1-2, with D unresolved. Trimming removed 0 bases at V and 3 bases at J, with 8 bases between. This CDR3 comprises 14 residues. The germline V gene has CDR1 SGHVS and CDR2 FQNEAQ. The CDR3 loop reads CASSLAYRHYGYTF. The CDR3 nucleotides read TGTGCCAGCAGCTTAGCGTACAGACACTATGGCTACACCTTC.

V gene TRBV27 combines with J gene TRBJ1-1; possible D gene TRBD1, 5 bases. Trimming pared 8 bases from V and 1 base from J, leaving 17 bases between. The CDR3 loop spans 15 amino acids. Per the germline V gene, CDR1 is MNHEY and CDR2 is SMNVEV (reference sequence). CDR3 DNA sequence: TGTGCCAGCCTACGAACGGTGGGGCAGAACACTGAAGCTTTCTTT. This codes for CASLRTVGQNTEAFF.

V gene TRBV18 combines with J gene TRBJ1-5, with D possibly being TRBD1 (6 bases). CDR3 length: 16 residues. CDR1 is KGHSH, CDR2 LQKENI, per germline. The V gene lost 0 bases and the J gene lost 3 bases, with 12 bases spanning the gap. The CDR3 here is CASSPPSGADNQPQHF. CDR3 sequence (DNA): TGTGCCAGCTCACCACCGTCAGGGGCAGACAATCAGCCCCAGCATTTT.

The chain carries TRBV24-1 and TRBJ2-3, with a tentative D call TRBD2 (5 bases). From germline, CDR1 is KGHDR and CDR2 SFDVKD. With 4 bases removed from V and 5 bases from J, the gap between germline ends came to 9 bases. This CDR3 spans 13 amino acids. In nucleotides, the CDR3 is TGTGCCACCAGTGAATCGGGGTTAGATACGCAGTATTTT. Amino acid sequence: CATSESGLDTQYF.